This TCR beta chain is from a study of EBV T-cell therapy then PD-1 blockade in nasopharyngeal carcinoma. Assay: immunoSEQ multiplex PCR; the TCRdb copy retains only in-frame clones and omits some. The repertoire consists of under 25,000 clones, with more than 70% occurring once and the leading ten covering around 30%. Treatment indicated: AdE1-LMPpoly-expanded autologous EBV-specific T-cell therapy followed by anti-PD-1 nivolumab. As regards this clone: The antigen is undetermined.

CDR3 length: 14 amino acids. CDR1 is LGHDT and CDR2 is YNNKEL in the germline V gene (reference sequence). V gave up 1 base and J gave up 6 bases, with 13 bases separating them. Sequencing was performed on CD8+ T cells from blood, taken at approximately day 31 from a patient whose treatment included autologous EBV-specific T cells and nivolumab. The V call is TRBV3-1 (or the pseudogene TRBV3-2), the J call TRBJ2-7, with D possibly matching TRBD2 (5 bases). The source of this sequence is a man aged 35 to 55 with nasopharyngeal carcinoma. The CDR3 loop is CASSQVGGRSEQYF. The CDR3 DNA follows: TGTGCCAGCAGCCAAGTCGGAGGCCGCAGCGAGCAGTACTTC.